This T cell receptor (beta chain) was identified during a study of blood T cell repertoires in COVID-19. Sequencing was performed with immunoSEQ multiplex PCR; in TCRdb, only in-frame clones are kept and a portion is missing. The sample shows about 100,000 clones, 80% to 95% of them seen only once. Specimen: peripheral blood. This clonotype was sampled from a man between 65 and 85 years old with acute or convalescent COVID-19.

CDR3 amino acids: CASSYSTQGLDGYTF. The CDR3 bases are TGTGCCAGCAGTTACTCGACGCAGGGACTGGATGGCTACACCTTC. The chain is built from TRBV6-5 and TRBJ1-2, with D perhaps matching TRBD1 (5 bases). Germline CDR1 is MNHEY and CDR2 is SVGAGI. V dropped 0 bases and J dropped 6 bases, with 14 bases sitting between them. This CDR3 has 15 residues.